This is a list of T cell receptor beta chains from one sample in a study of T-cell memory formation after mild COVID-19. TCRdb redid the calling of the 5' RACE reads with MiXCR, one entry per CDR3 protein. Among roughly 480,000 distinct CDR3 sequences listed, around 27% were seen once. Sequenced material: PBMCs or a T cell subset sorted from them (not recorded which). These receptors were obtained from an adult woman who had mild COVID-19 (a few samples of this study predate the infection). Cell type and time point are not known. Both conserved end residues are part of each CDR3. Each record gives: clone size, V gene, J gene, D gene, CDR3 DNA, CDR3 protein. A D gene is named only where the DNA matches it firmly. Not all rows give a size; the values are once, few, many and, for expanded clones, a class.

>-|TRBV5-6|TRBJ2-7|-
TGTGCCAGCAGCTTGGGAGCGGAGAGGGGCGAGCAGTACTTC
CASSLGAERGEQYF
>few|TRBV11-2|TRBJ2-6|TRBD1
TGTGCCAGCAATGGTAGACAGGGGGCCACCTGGGCCAACGTCCTGACTTTC
CASNGRQGATWANVLTF
>few|TRBV9|TRBJ2-7|-
TGTGCCAGCAGCGTAGCCGACGGAGGCTCCTACGAGCAGTACTTC
CASSVADGGSYEQYF
>-|TRBV30|TRBJ2-7|-
TGTGCCTCCTCGGACGGGAGCTACGAGCAGTACTTC
CASSDGSYEQYF
>few|TRBV29-1|TRBJ2-2|-
TGCAGCGTTGAAGAGAACACCGGGGAGCTGTTTTTT
CSVEENTGELFF
>few|TRBV7-9|TRBJ2-4|-
TGTGCCAGCAGCTTGGACGGGAACATTCAGTACTTC
CASSLDGNIQYF
>-|TRBV9|TRBJ2-3|TRBD2
TGTGCCAGCAGCGTAGGACTAGCGGGCCTCACAGATACGCAGTATTTT
CASSVGLAGLTDTQYF
>-|TRBV6-6|TRBJ2-3|TRBD2
TGTGCCAGCAGCCGGCCGCTAGCGGGGGGGTTCGGGTTGGCAGATACGCAGTATTTT
CASSRPLAGGFGLADTQYF
>few|TRBV5-1|TRBJ2-1|TRBD2
TGCGCCAGCAGCTCCCTCACTAGCGGCAACAATGAGCAGTTCTTC
CASSSLTSGNNEQFF
>few|TRBV6-5|TRBJ2-3|-
TGTGCCAGCAGTTACGGTCCCACAGATACGCAGTATTTT
CASSYGPTDTQYF
>many|TRBV24-1|TRBJ2-3|TRBD2
TGTGCCACCAGTGACCCGGGGACTAGCGGGGTCACAGATACGCAGTATTTT
CATSDPGTSGVTDTQYF
>-|TRBV24-1|TRBJ1-1|-
TGTGCCACCAGTGATTTGCAGAGGGCGTCGAGCACTGAAGCTTTCTTT
CATSDLQRASSTEAFF
>few|TRBV7-9|TRBJ1-2|-
TGTGCCAGCAGCTTACCGGCACTGGGGAGCTATGGCTACACCTTC
CASSLPALGSYGYTF
>-|TRBV20-1|TRBJ2-7|-
TGCAGTGCTAGATTCCCGAGGAGGTCCTACGAGCAGTACTTC
CSARFPRRSYEQYF
>-|TRBV7-9|TRBJ1-1|-
TGTGCCACCCGTCGACAGAACACTGAAGCTTTCTTT
CATRRQNTEAFF
>few|TRBV27|TRBJ2-5|-
TGTGCCAGCAGTTGGGGACCAAACCAAGAGACCCAGTACTTC
CASSWGPNQETQYF
>few|TRBV4-3|TRBJ1-4|TRBD1
TGCGCCAGCAGCCATACGACAGGGGTTTTGTTTTTT
CASSHTTGVLFF
>-|TRBV7-9|TRBJ2-1|TRBD2
TGTGCCAGCAGTTTTGGCGGGAGGGCCTTCAGCGAGCAGTTCTTC
CASSFGGRAFSEQFF
>-|TRBV24-1|TRBJ2-6|-
TGTGCCACCAGTGACCCGACAGGTGAGACTAGGAGGACACCGGTAGGGGCCAACGTCCTGACTTTC
CATSDPTGETRRTPVGANVLTF
>few|TRBV5-1|TRBJ1-3|TRBD1
TGCGCCAGCAGCTTGGCCGGGACAGGGTCTGGAAACACCATATATTTT
CASSLAGTGSGNTIYF
>-|TRBV3-1|TRBJ1-2|-
TGTGCCAGCAGCCAAGTGCTTACTAACTATGGCTACACCTTC
CASSQVLTNYGYTF
>once|TRBV6-5|TRBJ1-1|-
TGTGCCAGCAGTGAAGTCGGGGGGCTGCGCACTGAAGCTTTCTTT
CASSEVGGLRTEAFF
>many|TRBV5-1|TRBJ1-5|-
TGCGCCAGCAGCCTAGACGACGGCTACAATCAGCCCCAGCATTTT
CASSLDDGYNQPQHF
>-|TRBV5-6|TRBJ2-6|-
TGTGCCAGCAGCTTGTTAGGCAGGGTGAGCTCTGGGGCCAACGTCCTGACTTTC
CASSLLGRVSSGANVLTF
>-|TRBV15|TRBJ2-2|-
TGTGCCACCCAATCTACGCGAGAGCTGTTTTTT
CATQSTRELFF
>-|TRBV2|TRBJ1-5|TRBD1
TGTGCCATTTGGACAGGGGGAATAGGTCAGCCCCAGCATTTT
CAIWTGGIGQPQHF
>-|TRBV3-1|TRBJ1-6|-
TGTGCCAGCAGCCAGGGGACCGGAAATTCACCCCTCCACTTT
CASSQGTGNSPLHF
>-|TRBV5-1|TRBJ1-2|-
TGCGCCAGCTGGAGCGGAGAAGTTATTCCCTATGGCTACACCTTC
CASWSGEVIPYGYTF